This TCR beta chain is from a study of shared clonotypes between healthy human individuals. The germline V gene encodes CDR1 SGHRS and CDR2 YFSETQ. CDR3 size: 15 residues. The germline V and J ends were trimmed by 0 bases and 5 bases, with 11 bases remaining between them. Produced via immunoSEQ multiplex PCR; TCRdb's table is partial and in-frame only. Of more than 2,000,000 clones listed, over 85% are singletons. The chain is built from TRBV5-1 and TRBJ2-2; TRBD2 is a possible D gene (6 bases). The receptor comes from a man between 18 and 29 years old in good health. Some clones in this sample may be carry-over from other donors' samples. The sequenced sample consisted of naive CD4+ T cells from PBMCs. As to subset: CD45RA+ positively selected. CDR3 sequence reads: CASSLVEGGTGELFF. In DNA, the CDR3 is TGCGCCAGCAGCTTGGTGGAGGGCGGGACCGGGGAGCTGTTTTTT.